One TCR beta chain is described in this entry. This clonotype has at least ten counts. No cognate antigen has been identified for it. Sequence at one end of the junction differs from germline and may be a read error. These data belong to a study of early T cells in non-severe SARS-CoV-2 infection (dated by TCRdb to the early 2020s). Turning to the overall study: Because TCR sequencing was done on bulk RNA from unsorted whole blood, the alpha and beta chains could not be paired. What the work shows at the level of the full study, not this receptor alone: VDJdb matching was skewed toward anti-spike CD8 responses, so virus-specific expansions were likely underestimated and private and CD4 specificities were missed.

Library method: 5' RACE. Reads for this sample came from a NextSeq 500. In the TCR library protocol, unique molecular identifiers were attached to individual cDNA molecules to correct for PCR bias and sequencing error. Sequencing covered both TCR alpha and beta chains, and within each sample the abundances of alpha and beta sequences were tightly co-correlated. In the paper's pipeline: Decombinator V4 was used to annotate TCR sequences for V gene, J gene and CDR3. Expanded TCRs were defined as changing significantly between any two time points under a Poisson model with p below 0.0001. TCR abundances were normalised to the total number of TCRs sequenced per sample and expressed as counts per million. MAIT TCRs were defined by TRAV1-2 paired with TRAJ12, TRAJ20 or TRAJ33, and iNKT TCRs by TRAV10 paired with TRAJ18. VDJdb, accessed 1 November 2021, was searched for CMV, EBV and SARS-CoV-2 annotated TCRs, excluding TCRs annotated for multiple antigens. TCRdb reran the public reads through fastp at Q25 and MiXCR, keeping productive beta chains. When rows share a CDR3 protein, they turn into one entry using the most common DNA and genes. These V and J calls derive from TCRdb rather than the authors' analysis. The table for this sample lists 84,000 or so distinct CDR3 sequences; 9% to 13% of them were counted only once. The ten largest clones capture 2.6% of the sample.

Inclusive of the bounding cysteine and phenylalanine, the CDR3 is 13 residues long. Only the CDR3 portion is preserved as DNA: 39 bases, with reading frame beginning at the first base. CDR1 DFQATT and CDR2 SNEGSKA are derived from the germline V gene (reference sequence). This was a case-control study nested in a cohort of healthcare workers in London, UK, who had nasopharyngeal swab PCR tests and blood samples taken every week. Healthcare workers were recruited during the week of the UK lockdown, between 23 and 31 March 2020, and followed weekly for up to 16 weeks. Sequences were obtained from whole blood. The chain is assembled from TRBV20-1 and TRBJ2-5; TRBD2 is a possible D gene, resting on 6 matching bases. This sequence originates from an adult who was a healthcare worker with PCR-confirmed SARS-CoV-2 infection or an uninfected control (not recorded which). Here is the DNA: TGTAGCGCGTACGAGGGAGGCTTGGAGACCCAGTACTTC. This yields the protein CSAYEGGLETQYF.